One and the same sample provided the 28 T cell receptor beta chains below, sequenced in a study of T cells in Graves' hyperthyroidism and ophthalmopathy. Amplification yielded TCR beta CDR3 regions, with RNA transcripts as the source. First-round RT-PCR targeting the TCR CDR3 was performed with the HTBI primer set. A single record per CDR3 protein comes from TCRdb applying MiXCR to the multiplex PCR reads. Among 480,000 or so distinct CDR3 sequences listed, approximately 49% were seen once. The sequencing input was peripheral blood or thyroid tissue (not recorded which). Source of these receptors: an adult woman with Graves' disease, either hyperthyroidism or ophthalmopathy (not recorded which).

V and J are TRBV30 and TRBJ2-7; 8 bases are shared with TRBD2. With 1 base clipped from V and 5 bases from J, the junction kept 4 bases outside the gene matches. In germline, CDR1 is GTSNPN, CDR2 SVGIG (reference sequence). This CDR3 is 13 amino acids long. The CDR3 region is CAWSETSVNEQYF. DNA of the CDR3: TGTGCCTGGAGTGAGACTAGCGTAAACGAGCAGTACTTC.

V is TRBV6-6 and J is TRBJ2-7; D not certain. The CDR3 is 12 amino acids. CDR1 is MNHNY, CDR2 SVGAGI, per germline (reference sequence). V lost 10 bases and J 1 base, leaving 11 bases between the germline ends. The CDR3 protein is CATAPVSYEQYF. DNA of the CDR3: TGTGCCACCGCGCCCGTTTCCTACGAGCAGTACTTC.

The rearrangement uses TRBV24-1 and TRBJ2-5, with TRBD1 matching over 9 bases. This CDR3 has 14 amino acids. The germline gives CDR1 KGHDR, CDR2 SFDVKD. Unmatched junction bases numbered 2, after V lost 2 bases and J lost 5 bases. CDR3 DNA sequence: TGTGCCACCAGTGATTCTGGACAGGGGGAGACCCAGTACTTC. Its protein product is CATSDSGQGETQYF.

At least ten counts were recorded for this clonotype. This rearrangement joins TRBV7-2 to TRBJ2-7; D perhaps matches TRBD2 (6 bases). CDR1 is SGHTA, CDR2 FQGNSA, per germline. Between the trimmed V and J ends, which lost 5 bases and 6 bases, there was a span of 14 bases. The CDR3 sequence is 13 residues long. In DNA form, the CDR3 reads TGTGCCAGCAGCGCATTGGTGGGAGGCGAGCAGTACTTC. As protein: CASSALVGGEQYF. Combining the CDR3 with reference TRBV7-2 and TRBJ2-7 gives the whole variable domain GAGVSQSPSNKVTEKGKDVELRCDPISGHTALYWYRQSLGQGLEFLIYFQGNSAPDKSGLPSDRFSAERTGGSVSTLTIQRTQQEDSAVYLCASSALVGGEQYFGPGTRLTVT.

Worth noting for this clonotype: This could be a read error, since a much larger clone is one nucleotide away. The chain's CDR3 is CASSEEASGDQETQYF. The CDR3 DNA sequence: TGTGCCAGCAGTGAAGAGGCTAGCGGGGATCAAGAGACCCAGTACTTC. The V and J genes are TRBV2 and TRBJ2-5; 9 bases fit TRBD2. Germline V gives CDR1 SNHLY, CDR2 FYNNEI. This CDR3 spans 16 amino acids. After removal of 1 base from V and 2 bases from J, the junction contained 5 bases not matched to a gene.

This clonotype was recorded a few times. Possible read error: a much larger clone is one base away. This chain uses TRBV7-2 with TRBJ1-2; maybe TRBD1 (5 bases). This CDR3 is 17 amino acids long. Germline V gene sequence: CDR1 SGHTA, CDR2 FQGNSA. V was pared by 1 base and J by 3 bases, with 18 bases between. The CDR3 loop is CASSLGGWGRRHYGYTF. For the CDR3, the DNA is TGTGCCAGCAGCTTAGGGGGTTGGGGCCGACGCCACTATGGCTACACCTTC.

This chain connects TRBV7-8 to TRBJ1-1; 8 bases match TRBD1. From germline, CDR1 is SGHVS and CDR2 FQNEAQ. This CDR3 has 14 residues. The junction had 7 bases not matched to a gene; V was cut back by 5 bases and J by 5 bases. CDR3 coding DNA: TGTGCCAGCAGCATCAGACAGGGGCGGACTGAAGCTTTCTTT. Translated: CASSIRQGRTEAFF.

The chain joins TRBV10-3 to TRBJ1-3; D is perhaps TRBD1 (5 bases). This CDR3 has 13 residues. Germline assignment: CDR1 ENHRY and CDR2 SYGVKD. V gave up 5 bases and J gave up 7 bases, with 12 bases separating them. The CDR3 is CAISPGGWNTIYF. The CDR3 DNA reads TGTGCCATCAGTCCGGGGGGTTGGAACACCATATATTTT.

The chain recombines TRBV11-2 with TRBJ2-5, with unresolved D. V gave up 5 bases and J gave up 4 bases, with 8 bases separating them. The CDR3 runs 12 residues. The germline gives CDR1 SGHAT, CDR2 FQNNGV. CDR3 protein: CASSAPRETQYF. Written as DNA, the CDR3 is TGTGCCAGCAGCGCGCCGAGAGAGACCCAGTACTTC. The full variable domain, with the rest looked up from reference TRBV11-2 and TRBJ2-5, is EAGVAQSPRYKIIEKRQSVAFWCNPISGHATLYWYQQILGQGPKLLIQFQNNGVVDDSQLPKDRFSAERLKGVDSTLKIQPAKLEDSAVYLCASSAPRETQYFGPGTRLLVL.

The chain recombines TRBV11-2 with TRBJ1-2; perhaps TRBD1 as D (5 bases). The germline V gene has CDR1 SGHAT and CDR2 FQNNGV. Trimming pared 1 base from V and 7 bases from J, leaving 10 bases between. CDR3 length equals 13 residues. As DNA, the CDR3 is TGTGCCAGCAGCTTAGGGGGCCGGCGTGGCTACACCTTC. Protein sequence: CASSLGGRRGYTF.

The chain joins TRBV7-2 to TRBJ2-5; D unclear. Germline-derived CDR1 and CDR2 are SGHTA and FQGNSA. There are 12 residues in the CDR3. V was pared by 0 bases and J by 7 bases, with 6 bases between. CDR3 sequence (DNA): TGTGCCAGCAGCTTAGCTCTCGTGACCCAGTACTTC. It specifies CASSLALVTQYF.

As regards this clonotype: At one of its ends the junction is not consistent with the germline gene, which may arise from a read error. This rearrangement joins TRBV7-2 to TRBJ2-2; 7 bases line up with TRBD2. The V gene's germline CDR1 is SGHTA and CDR2 FQGNSA. The CDR3 length is 13 residues. For the CDR3, the DNA is TGTGCCCGCAGCGGGGCCTACACCGGGGAGCTGTTTTTT. Its translation: CARSGAYTGELFF.

This chain uses TRBV4-3 with TRBJ2-5, with 10 bases that match TRBD2. With 4 bases clipped from V and 7 bases from J, the junction kept 15 bases outside the gene matches. Germline CDR1 and CDR2: LGHNA and YSLEER. There are 17 residues in the CDR3. The CDR3 loop reads CASSLDVTSGDVGTQYF. The CDR3 DNA reads as TGCGCCAGCAGCCTAGACGTCACTAGCGGGGACGTCGGGACCCAGTACTTC.

V and J are TRBV20-1 and TRBJ1-1; D perhaps matches TRBD1 (6 bases). The V and J ends lost 7 bases and 1 base respectively, with 10 bases between them. Germline V gene data show CDR1 as DFQATT and CDR2 as SNEGSKA (reference sequence). The CDR3 consists of 12 residues. DNA for the CDR3: TGCAGTGGGGACACGCAGAACACTGAAGCTTTCTTT. It translates to CSGDTQNTEAFF.

The V call is TRBV20-1, the J call TRBJ1-1; TRBD1 aligns across 7 bases. The CDR3 spans 13 residues. The J segment lost 10 bases and the V segment lost 2 bases, leaving 10 bases of the junction unmatched. Germline V gives CDR1 DFQATT, CDR2 SNEGSKA (reference sequence). This chain's CDR3 is CSARRQGLGGAFF. Here the CDR3 DNA reads TGCAGTGCTAGACGACAGGGTCTCGGGGGAGCTTTCTTT.

In its sample, this clonotype was seen many times. This CDR3 is CSARDLRTETQYF. CDR3 coding DNA: TGCAGTGCTAGAGATCTCCGAACTGAGACCCAGTACTTC. This chain connects TRBV20-1 to TRBJ2-5; D is unresolved. The CDR3 has 13 residues. CDR1 and CDR2 from the germline V gene are DFQATT and SNEGSKA (reference sequence). The ends were cut back, 0 bases at V and 5 bases at J, with 10 bases in the middle.

Only one count was recorded for this clonotype. The rearrangement links TRBV28 to TRBJ1-3; possibly TRBD1 for D (6 bases). Germline CDR1 MDHEN, CDR2 SYDVKM. V shed 10 bases and J shed 1 base, with 17 bases lying between them. CDR3 length: 15 amino acids. CDR3 sequence (DNA): TGTGCCACATATACAGGGCGAGTATCTGGAAACACCATATATTTT. Its translation: CATYTGRVSGNTIYF.

This clonotype showed up many times. The chain is built from TRBV19 and TRBJ2-5, with D unresolved. Trimming took off 1 base at V and 5 bases at J, with 8 bases between the two ends. The germline V gene encodes CDR1 LNHDA and CDR2 SQIVND (reference sequence). This CDR3 is 13 amino acids long. The DNA of the CDR3 is TGTGCCAGTAGTATAGTCGGATTTGAGACCCAGTACTTC. Protein sequence: CASSIVGFETQYF. Combining the CDR3 with reference TRBV19 and TRBJ2-5 gives the whole variable domain DGGITQSPKYLFRKEGQNVTLSCEQNLNHDAMYWYRQDPGQGLRLIYYSQIVNDFQKGDIAEGYSVSREKKESFPLTVTSAQKNPTAFYLCASSIVGFETQYFGPGTRLLVL.

CDR3 residues: CASSQRDRDSPLHF. The DNA of the CDR3 is TGTGCCAGCAGCCAACGGGACAGGGATTCACCCCTCCACTTT. J is TRBJ1-6 and V is TRBV7-9; 9 bases align to TRBD1. V lost 5 bases to trimming and J lost 8 bases; unmatched junction nucleotides: 4. This CDR3 has 14 residues. CDR1 is SEHNR and CDR2 is FQNEAQ in the germline V gene (reference sequence). The full variable domain, rest sourced from reference TRBV7-9 and TRBJ1-6, is DTGVSQNPRHKITKRGQNVTFRCDPISEHNRLYWYRQTLGQGPEFLTYFQNEAQLEKSRLLSDRFSAERPKGSFSTLEIQRTEQGDSAMYLCASSQRDRDSPLHFGNGTRLTVT.

This clonotype came up many times. CDR3 protein: CSARGQGALGANVLTF. As DNA, the CDR3 is TGCAGTGCTAGGGGACAGGGGGCGCTTGGGGCCAACGTCCTGACTTTC. The J gene is TRBJ2-6, the V gene TRBV20-1; 12 bases are a match to TRBD1. V shed 3 bases and J 3 bases; nucleotides not matched to a gene: 3. Germline V gene sequence: CDR1 DFQATT, CDR2 SNEGSKA (reference sequence). The CDR3 is made up of 16 amino acids.

The V call is TRBV7-8, the J call TRBJ2-5; D may correspond to TRBD1 or TRBD2 (5 bases each). This CDR3 contains 15 residues. Deletions cut 4 bases from V and 7 bases from J, with 19 bases between. Germline loops: CDR1 SGHVS, CDR2 FQNEAQ. CDR3 DNA sequence: TGTGCCAGCAGCTCGTACATGGGGGTTAGGGGGACCCAGTACTTC. It specifies CASSSYMGVRGTQYF.

The V call is TRBV7-9, the J call TRBJ1-1, with a possible D match to TRBD1 (5 bases). Deletions cut 5 bases from V and 1 base from J, with 14 bases between. The germline V gene encodes CDR1 SEHNR and CDR2 FQNEAQ (reference sequence). The CDR3 length is 15 residues. CDR3 region: CASSPWHRTNTEAFF. The CDR3 DNA is TGTGCCAGCAGCCCTTGGCACAGGACGAACACTGAAGCTTTCTTT.

CDR3 sequence: CAWSRDSNYGYTF. CDR3 sequence (DNA): TGTGCCTGGAGTAGAGACAGTAACTATGGCTACACCTTC. The rearrangement uses TRBV30 and TRBJ1-2, with D possibly matching TRBD1 (5 bases). V lost 2 bases and J lost 1, with 8 bases in between. Germline CDR1 and CDR2: GTSNPN and SVGIG (reference sequence). The CDR3 extends over 13 amino acids.

This clonotype appeared many times. The chain combines TRBV14 with TRBJ2-7, with TRBD2 identical over 8 bases. Germline V gene data show CDR1 as SGHDN and CDR2 as FVKESK. This CDR3 comprises 15 residues. V shed 1 base, J shed 5 bases, and the junction held 7 bases outside the gene matches. CDR3 DNA sequence: TGTGCCAGCAGCCAAGCGGGGGGGCTGTTTCACGAGCAGTACTTC. It translates to CASSQAGGLFHEQYF.

This chain uses TRBV6-1 with TRBJ2-2; TRBD1 agrees at 8 bases. Trimming cost V 4 bases and J 4 bases; bases outside gene matches: 5. Germline V gene data show CDR1 as MNHNS and CDR2 as SASEGT. The CDR3 totals 15 residues. The CDR3 loop is CASSAGGAGTGELFF. The CDR3 DNA sequence: TGTGCCAGCAGTGCAGGGGGCGCAGGCACCGGGGAGCTGTTTTTT.

This clonotype came up a few times. The J gene is TRBJ2-7, the V gene TRBV7-9; 7 nucleotides agree with TRBD2. Germline assignment: CDR1 SEHNR and CDR2 FQNEAQ (reference sequence). J was trimmed by 1 base and V by 6 bases; bases with no gene match: 12. CDR3 length equals 16 residues. The CDR3 here is CASRPSGGDMSYEQYF. CDR3 bases: TGTGCCAGCAGGCCGTCGGGGGGTGATATGTCCTACGAGCAGTACTTC. The full variable domain, rest sourced from reference TRBV7-9 and TRBJ2-7, is DTGVSQNPRHKITKRGQNVTFRCDPISEHNRLYWYRQTLGQGPEFLTYFQNEAQLEKSRLLSDRFSAERPKGSFSTLEIQRTEQGDSAMYLCASRPSGGDMSYEQYFGPGTRLTVT.

This clonotype came up many times. The chain joins TRBV2 to TRBJ1-6; 8 bases are a match to TRBD1. The V segment lost 4 bases and the J segment 10 bases; nucleotides outside the gene matches: 6. The CDR3 spans 14 residues. Germline V gene sequence: CDR1 SNHLY, CDR2 FYNNEI. This chain's CDR3 is CASSGRDRRSPLHF. CDR3 in DNA: TGTGCCAGCAGTGGCCGGGACAGGAGATCACCCCTCCACTTT.

In regard to this clonotype: A single base separates this from a much larger clone, so it may be a read error. This sequence joins TRBV4-2 and TRBJ1-4; 7 bases agree with TRBD1. CDR1 and CDR2 from the germline V gene are LGHNA and YNFKEQ. This CDR3 is built from 14 residues. J lost 5 bases, V lost 6 bases, and 6 bases had no gene match. CDR3 coding DNA: TGTGCCAGCAGGACACAAGGGGGCAATGAAAAACTGTTTTTT. Protein: CASRTQGGNEKLFF.